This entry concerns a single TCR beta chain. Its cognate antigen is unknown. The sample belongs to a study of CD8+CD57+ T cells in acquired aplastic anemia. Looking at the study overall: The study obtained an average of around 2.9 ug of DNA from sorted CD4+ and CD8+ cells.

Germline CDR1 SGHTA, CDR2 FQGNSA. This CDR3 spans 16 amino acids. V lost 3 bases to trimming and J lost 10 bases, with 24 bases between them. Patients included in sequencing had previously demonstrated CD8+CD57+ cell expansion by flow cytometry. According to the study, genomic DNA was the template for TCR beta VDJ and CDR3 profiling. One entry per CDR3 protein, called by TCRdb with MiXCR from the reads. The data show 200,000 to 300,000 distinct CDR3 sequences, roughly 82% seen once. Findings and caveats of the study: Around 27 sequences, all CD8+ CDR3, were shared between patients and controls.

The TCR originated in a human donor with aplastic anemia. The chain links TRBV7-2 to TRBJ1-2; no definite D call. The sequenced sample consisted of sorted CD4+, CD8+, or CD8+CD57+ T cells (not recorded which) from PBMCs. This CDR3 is CASSFHRDGPALSYTF. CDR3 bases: TGTGCCAGCAGCTTTCATCGAGACGGGCCAGCCCTTTCCTACACCTTC.